Below, 8 T cell receptor beta chains from the same sample are listed, as sequenced in a study of T cells in Graves' hyperthyroidism and ophthalmopathy (dated by TCRdb to about 2019). The library was generated by multiplex PCR. The reads were generated on an Illumina HiSeq 2000. The TCR beta CDR3 regions were amplified from the RNA transcripts. A first-round RT-PCR of the TCR CDR3 used the HTBI primer set with the Qiagen OneStep RT-PCR kit. TCRdb passed the public sequencing reads through fastp at Q25 and MiXCR, retaining productive beta sequences. Entries are consolidated by CDR3 protein sequence, retaining the most common genes and DNA. For this sample there are more than 500,000 distinct CDR3 sequences; 12% to 15% appear just once. About 14% of the sample is taken by the ten largest. Source material: blood. The receptors here all came from a woman in her thirties or forties with Graves' hyperthyroidism.

The table lists this clonotype with many counts. This chain links TRBV6-1 with TRBJ2-1; 7 positions match TRBD1. There are 14 residues in the CDR3. V trimming: 10 bases; J trimming: 0 bases; junction bases outside the gene matches: 6. Germline values: CDR1 MNHNS, CDR2 SASEGT. The DNA for the CDR3 is TGTGCCATCCAACGGGACAGCTCCTACAATGAGCAGTTCTTC. It is translated as CAIQRDSSYNEQFF.

This clonotype showed up many times. This sequence joins TRBV3-1 and TRBJ1-1, with D possibly being TRBD1 (6 bases). Germline CDR1 LGHDT, CDR2 YNNKEL (reference sequence). The V end was cut by 4 bases, the J end by 6 bases, with 12 bases between. CDR3 size: 13 residues. CDR3 sequence: CASSRRDTSEAFF. The CDR3 region has the DNA TGTGCCAGCAGCCGCCGGGACACCTCTGAAGCTTTCTTT.

This clonotype was seen only a few times. This chain joins TRBV24-1 and TRBJ2-5; no clear D. CDR3 length: 14 amino acids. The germline V and J ends were trimmed by 0 bases and 4 bases, with 8 bases remaining between them. Germline V CDR1 and CDR2: KGHDR, SFDVKD. In DNA form, the CDR3 reads TGTGCCACCAGTGATTTGCAGGTCGGAGAGACCCAGTACTTC. It specifies CATSDLQVGETQYF.

This clonotype was recorded a few times. The V gene is TRBV10-3, the J gene TRBJ2-3; the D is unclear. CDR1 is ENHRY and CDR2 is SYGVKD in the germline V gene. The CDR3 extends over 15 amino acids. Deletions cut 7 bases from V and 2 bases from J, with 16 bases between. This chain's CDR3 is CAIKLSLDDTDTQYF. The CDR3 bases are TGTGCCATCAAACTCAGCTTAGATGACACAGATACGCAGTATTTT.

This sequence joins TRBV12-3 or TRBV12-4 and TRBJ2-7; 12 positions match TRBD2. V lost 6 bases and J lost 6; bases outside the gene matches: 9. This CDR3 is 15 amino acids long. The CDR3 is CASSFLAGGPGEQYF. DNA of the CDR3: TGTGCCAGCAGCTTTCTAGCGGGAGGGCCGGGCGAGCAGTACTTC.

This clonotype appeared a few times. In nucleotides, the CDR3 is TGTGCCAGTACCCGACAGAGCAATCAGCCCCAGCATTTT. Its protein product is CASTRQSNQPQHF. The chain is built from TRBV28 and TRBJ1-5, with a possible D match to TRBD1 (5 bases). The V end lost 9 bases, the J end lost 1 base, and 10 bases lay between the germline ends. This CDR3 spans 13 amino acids. Germline V gene lookup returns CDR1 MDHEN and CDR2 SYDVKM.

The V and J genes are TRBV20-1 and TRBJ1-4; tentatively, D is TRBD1 (6 bases). V was clipped by 3 bases and J by 4 bases, with 9 bases between them. CDR1 is DFQATT and CDR2 is SNEGSKA in the germline V gene (reference sequence). The CDR3 sequence is 13 residues long. This CDR3 reads CSARGRGNEKLFF. The CDR3 DNA follows: TGCAGTGCTAGGGGCAGGGGTAATGAAAAACTGTTTTTT.

This clonotype turned up a few times. The chain couples TRBV12-5 to TRBJ1-3; 9 bases fit TRBD1. The trim removed 4 bases at V and 2 bases at J, leaving 3 bases unmatched. The CDR3 is made up of 15 amino acids. In germline, CDR1 is LGHNT, CDR2 FRNRAP. The CDR3 is CASGWTGATGNTIYF. CDR3 DNA: TGTGCTAGTGGTTGGACAGGGGCTACTGGAAACACCATATATTTT.